The next 18 T cell receptor beta chains were all read from a single sample in a study of blood T cell repertoires in COVID-19. The data were produced by immunoSEQ multiplex PCR, yet TCRdb's version contains in-frame clones alone and is incomplete. Seen here are about 200,000 clones, 82% observed once, and the top ten hold 6.9%. Sequenced material: peripheral blood. These receptors were obtained from a human donor with acute or convalescent COVID-19. The donor label of this sample is uncertain.

The CDR3 loop reads CASSTWTGNTEAFF. In nucleotides, the CDR3 is TGTGCCAGCAGCACCTGGACAGGGAACACTGAAGCTTTCTTT. This rearrangement joins TRBV7-2 to TRBJ1-1; 7 bases match TRBD1. The length of the CDR3 is 14 residues. Germline values: CDR1 SGHTA, CDR2 FQGNSA. V shed 5 bases and J 1 base; nucleotides not matched to a gene: 4.

With respect to this clone: The sample has other DNA sequences that encode this CDR3 too. This rearrangement joins TRBV7-2 to TRBJ1-5; D may be TRBD1 (6 bases). This CDR3 contains 13 residues. V was trimmed by 1 base and J by 5 bases, leaving 6 bases between them. Germline CDR1 and CDR2: SGHTA and FQGNSA. The CDR3 DNA is TGTGCCAGCAGCTTAGACAGGGATCAGCCCCAGCATTTT. Its protein product is CASSLDRDQPQHF.

The chain combines TRBV27 with TRBJ1-6, with 9 bases aligning to TRBD1. The CDR3 has 17 amino acids. The V gene end was trimmed by 5 bases and the J gene end by 10 bases; junction bases not matched to a gene: 15. In germline, CDR1 is MNHEY, CDR2 SMNVEV (reference sequence). CDR3 nucleotides: TGTGCCAGCAGTCTGAGTGTTGGAGGGACAGGGACCTCACCCCTCCACTTT. It is translated as CASSLSVGGTGTSPLHF.

V and J are TRBV30 and TRBJ1-1, with D unclear. The germline V and J ends were trimmed by 4 bases and 7 bases, with 13 bases remaining between them. The length of the CDR3 is 12 residues. Germline V gene sequence: CDR1 GTSNPN, CDR2 SVGIG (reference sequence). CDR3 residues: CAWNRRRIEAFF. In DNA form, the CDR3 reads TGTGCCTGGAATAGGCGGAGAATTGAAGCTTTCTTT.

The sample holds many counts of this clone. The rearrangement joins TRBV6-6 to TRBJ1-5, with 8 bases aligning to TRBD1. The V gene end was trimmed by 6 bases and the J gene end by 11 bases; junction bases not matched to a gene: 6. Germline V CDR1 and CDR2: MNHNY, SVGAGI (reference sequence). This CDR3 has 12 residues. For the CDR3, the DNA is TGTGCCAGCAGCCCCGGACAGGGAGCCCAGCATTTT. This translates into CASSPGQGAQHF.

This chain links TRBV7-3 with TRBJ2-3; D call uncertain. Deletions cut 5 bases from V and 4 bases from J, with 10 bases between. Germline V gives CDR1 SGHTA, CDR2 FQGTGA. This CDR3 has 13 amino acids. CDR3 residues: CASSPGLADTQYF. CDR3 sequence (DNA): TGTGCCAGCAGCCCAGGATTAGCAGATACGCAGTATTTT.

The chain uses TRBV3-1 (or the pseudogene TRBV3-2) and TRBJ1-6, with a possible D match to TRBD1 (5 bases). CDR1 LGHDT and CDR2 YNNKEL come from the germline V gene (reference sequence). V lost 3 bases to trimming and J lost 5 bases, with 14 bases between them. This CDR3 comprises 16 residues. The CDR3 coding sequence is TGTGCCAGCAGCCAGAGTCAGGGACTGGATAATTCACCCCTCCACTTT. The encoded protein is CASSQSQGLDNSPLHF.

CDR3 region: CASSEAQKNTEAFF. CDR3 sequence (DNA): TGTGCCAGCAGTGAAGCACAGAAGAACACTGAAGCTTTCTTT. This chain links TRBV6-1 with TRBJ1-1; no clear D. Per the germline V gene, CDR1 is MNHNS and CDR2 is SASEGT. Trimming pared 0 bases from V and 1 base from J, leaving 6 bases between. The CDR3 consists of 14 residues.

The rearrangement links TRBV19 to TRBJ1-5; D gene ambiguous. CDR3 length: 15 amino acids. Trimming cost V 5 bases and J 6 bases, with 17 bases left between them. Germline V gene sequence: CDR1 LNHDA, CDR2 SQIVND (reference sequence). In nucleotides, the CDR3 is TGTGCCAGTAGTGATTGGTCGGGTGGCCCTCAGCCCCAGCATTTT. As protein: CASSDWSGGPQPQHF.

This clone turned up a few times. V and J are TRBV14 and TRBJ2-1, with 9 bases aligning to TRBD2. The germline gives CDR1 SGHDN, CDR2 FVKESK. Trimming at V came to 8 bases and at J to 5 bases, leaving 10 bases not matched to a gene. The CDR3 contains 15 residues. This CDR3 is CASRSIAGDNNEQFF. CDR3 bases: TGTGCCAGCCGTTCCATAGCGGGGGATAACAATGAGCAGTTCTTC.

This clone was recorded a few times. Other DNA sequences within the sample encode an identical CDR3. V usage is TRBV11-2 and J usage is TRBJ2-1, with D tentatively TRBD2 (6 bases). The CDR3 contains 15 residues. Trimming stripped 1 base from V and 4 bases from J, with 11 bases between. The germline CDR1 and CDR2 sequences are SGHAT and FQNNGV. As DNA, the CDR3 is TGTGCCAGCAGCTTAGCGGCGGGACCTTACAATGAGCAGTTCTTC. It translates to CASSLAAGPYNEQFF.

CDR3 sequence: CASSRSPSRNEQFF. The CDR3 DNA is TGTGCCAGCAGCCGATCGCCTAGCAGAAATGAGCAGTTCTTC. The chain combines TRBV14 with TRBJ2-1; tentative D call: TRBD2 (5 bases). The germline gives CDR1 SGHDN, CDR2 FVKESK. The CDR3 loop spans 14 amino acids. V lost 4 bases to trimming and J lost 7 bases, with 14 bases between them.

The chain recombines TRBV9 with TRBJ1-5; D possibly corresponds to TRBD1 (5 bases). V was shortened by 4 bases and J by 0 bases, with 11 bases between the two germline ends. Germline CDR1 is SGDLS and CDR2 is YYNGEE. This CDR3 has 15 amino acids. In DNA form, the CDR3 reads TGTGCCAGCAGCAGGGGTCAGTATAGCAATCAGCCCCAGCATTTT. Translated, it gives CASSRGQYSNQPQHF. The variable domain in full, with the rest retrieved from reference TRBV9 and TRBJ1-5, is DSGVTQTPKHLITATGQRVTLRCSPRSGDLSVYWYQQSLDQGLQFLIQYYNGEERAKGNILERFSAQQFPDLHSELNLSSLELGDSALYFCASSRGQYSNQPQHFGDGTRLSIL.

This clone turned up a few times. The J gene is TRBJ2-3, the V gene TRBV27; maybe TRBD2 (6 bases). The germline CDR1 and CDR2 sequences are MNHEY and SMNVEV (reference sequence). There are 13 residues in the CDR3. Trimming took off 3 bases at V and 8 bases at J, with 12 bases between the two ends. The CDR3 loop is CASSLTVGGTQYF. The CDR3 DNA is TGTGCCAGCAGTTTGACAGTCGGGGGTACGCAGTATTTT.

The chain uses TRBV3-1 (or the pseudogene TRBV3-2) and TRBJ2-7; TRBD2 is a possible D gene (6 bases). V lost 4 bases to trimming and J lost 6 bases, with 16 bases between them. Germline V lookup: CDR1 LGHDT, CDR2 YNNKEL (reference sequence). The CDR3 runs 14 residues. In DNA, the CDR3 is TGTGCCAGCAGCCGAGCGGGCTCGAACTCCGAGCAGTACTTC. Protein: CASSRAGSNSEQYF.

V and J are TRBV27 and TRBJ2-2; 8 bases align to TRBD1. V lost 3 bases, J lost 6 bases, and 9 bases stayed unmatched. The CDR3 has 16 residues. CDR1 is MNHEY and CDR2 is SMNVEV in the germline V gene (reference sequence). For the CDR3, the DNA is TGTGCCAGCAGTTTCCCCAGGGGGCAGGGGTCCGGGGAGCTGTTTTTT. This encodes CASSFPRGQGSGELFF.

This chain links TRBV7-9 with TRBJ2-5; 8 bases fit TRBD2. Germline V lookup: CDR1 SEHNR, CDR2 FQNEAQ (reference sequence). Trimming removed 5 bases from V and 4 bases from J; junction bases left unmatched: 3. The CDR3 has 13 residues. CDR3 residues: CASSQAGVETQYF. The CDR3, as DNA: TGTGCCAGCAGCCAAGCGGGGGTAGAGACCCAGTACTTC.

V is TRBV5-1 and J is TRBJ2-1; TRBD2 agrees at 9 bases. CDR1 SGHRS and CDR2 YFSETQ come from the germline V gene. The junction had 9 bases not matched to a gene; V was cut back by 4 bases and J by 7 bases. This CDR3 is built from 15 residues. DNA of the CDR3: TGCGCCAGCAGCCCAAATAGCGGGAGTGAAAATGAGCAGTTCTTC. Amino acid sequence: CASSPNSGSENEQFF.